One sample yielded the 2 T cell receptor beta chains listed below, sequenced in a study of T cell clonality in common variable immunodeficiency (dated by TCRdb to the mid-2010s). The method was the immunoSEQ multiplex PCR assay. Not all clones reach the TCRdb copy of this immuneACCESS table, which keeps in-frame sequences only. Checked studies attribute under half of the gap to unresolved V genes and leave the rest unexplained. Listed for this sample are about 60,000 clones, none observed only a single time. The top ten hold about 1.5% of the sample. Specimen: peripheral blood mononuclear cells. The receptors originated from a person between 18 and 70 years old in good health.

This clone was observed many times. The read comes to an end 3 residues before the CDR3 does, leaving the germline J gene to fill in the end. The rearrangement links TRBV13 to TRBJ2-1; tentative D call: TRBD1 (6 bases). This CDR3 is 16 amino acids long. The germline gives CDR1 PRHDT, CDR2 FYEKMQ (reference sequence). The ends were cut back, 1 base at V and 0 bases at J, with 10 bases in the middle. The CDR3 region is CASSLEGESSYNEQFF. CDR3 DNA (partial): TGTGCCAGCAGCTTAGAGGGGGAAAGCTCCTACAATGAG.

There are many counts of this clone. The read gets to within 3 residues of the CDR3 end, and the germline J gene fills in the rest. The rearrangement joins TRBV5-4 to TRBJ2-5, with TRBD2 identical over 14 bases. Germline V gene data show CDR1 as SGHNT and CDR2 as YYREEE (reference sequence). V lost 6 bases, J lost 5 bases, and 9 bases stayed unmatched. This CDR3 has 16 residues. The sequenced part of the CDR3 DNA is TGTGCCAGCACCGTACGGGGACTAGCGGGAGTTGAGACC. As protein: CASTVRGLAGVET. The entire CDR3 sequence reads CASTVRGLAGVETQYF.